These 18 T cell receptor beta chains were sequenced from one sample in a study of shared clonotypes between healthy human individuals. Libraries were prepared by immunoSEQ multiplex PCR; TCRdb keeps only in-frame clonotypes and omits some of them. The sample lists about 1.5 million clones, approximately 97% occurring once. The sample comprised naive CD4+ T cells sorted from blood. Described subset: CD45RA+ positively selected. Receptors originate from a young man in good health.

The chain employs TRBV11-2 and TRBJ1-1; D gene uncertain. Germline V gene data show CDR1 as SGHAT and CDR2 as FQNNGV. V was clipped by 3 bases and J by 0 bases, with 5 bases between them. The CDR3 is 13 amino acids. This chain's CDR3 is CASSLQVNTEAFF. CDR3 DNA: TGTGCCAGCAGCTTGCAGGTGAACACTGAAGCTTTCTTT.

J is TRBJ1-4 and V is TRBV29-1; D is uncertain. V shed 2 bases and J shed 7 bases, with 11 bases lying between them. The CDR3 is made up of 13 amino acids. Germline CDR1 is SQVTM and CDR2 is ANQGSEA. For the CDR3, the DNA is TGCAGCGTTGAATGGGCAGGCGGTGAAAAACTGTTTTTT. Protein product: CSVEWAGGEKLFF.

The V gene is TRBV18, the J gene TRBJ2-7, with D perhaps assigned TRBD1 or TRBD2 (5 bases each). Germline lookup yields CDR1 KGHSH and CDR2 LQKENI. The CDR3 runs to 13 residues. Trimming pared 5 bases from V and 3 bases from J, leaving 11 bases between. The CDR3 sequence is CASSGEGLYEQYF. The CDR3 coding sequence is TGTGCCAGCTCAGGAGAGGGGCTCTACGAGCAGTACTTC.

About this clone: The same CDR3 is also encoded by other DNA sequences in this sample. The gene calls are TRBV7-9 and TRBJ2-7; TRBD2 might be the D (6 bases). The V gene lost 1 base and the J gene lost 3 bases, with 10 bases spanning the gap. The CDR3 is made up of 14 amino acids. Germline-derived CDR1 and CDR2 are SEHNR and FQNEAQ (reference sequence). CDR3 sequence reads: CASSLVGGDYEQYF. Written as DNA, the CDR3 is TGTGCCAGCAGCTTAGTTGGAGGGGACTACGAGCAGTACTTC.

The V and J genes are TRBV10-2 and TRBJ2-5; the D is unclear. The CDR3 is 15 amino acids. The V gene lost 3 bases and the J gene lost 0 bases, with 11 bases spanning the gap. The V gene's germline CDR1 is WSHSY and CDR2 SAAADI. The CDR3 bases are TGCGCCAGCAGTGAAAAGCTAGTAAACCAAGAGACCCAGTACTTC. It specifies CASSEKLVNQETQYF.

The V and J genes are TRBV19 and TRBJ1-5; D not certain. This CDR3 is 15 amino acids long. Germline V gene data show CDR1 as LNHDA and CDR2 as SQIVND (reference sequence). V was pared by 5 bases and J by 2 bases, with 13 bases between. CDR3 DNA sequence: TGTGCCAGTAGTTTCCCTGGCCGGGGCAATCAGCCCCAGCATTTT. It yields the protein CASSFPGRGNQPQHF.

The rearrangement uses TRBV10-3 and TRBJ2-3; D uncertain. The CDR3 is 13 residues long. V was trimmed by 9 bases and J by 1 base, leaving 11 bases between them. Germline V lookup: CDR1 ENHRY, CDR2 SYGVKD. The CDR3 loop reads CAITVLGTDTQYF. CDR3 sequence (DNA): TGTGCCATTACTGTTCTAGGCACAGATACGCAGTATTTT.

This clone has just one count. V and J are TRBV18 and TRBJ2-5, with 7 positions matching TRBD1. Per the germline V gene, CDR1 is KGHSH and CDR2 is LQKENI. The CDR3 extends over 15 amino acids. The V and J ends lost 6 bases and 0 bases, in that order; junction bases with no gene match: 7. The DNA of the CDR3 is TGTGCCAGCTCCCGGGACAGCCTCTACCAAGAGACCCAGTACTTC. This encodes CASSRDSLYQETQYF.

The chain carries TRBV9 and TRBJ2-2; no clear D gene. V was clipped by 0 bases and J by 4 bases, with 10 bases between them. The germline V gene encodes CDR1 SGDLS and CDR2 YYNGEE. This CDR3 region has 15 residues. Written as DNA, the CDR3 is TGTGCCAGCAGCGTAGATGGAGCGACCACCGGGGAGCTGTTTTTT. Translation gives CASSVDGATTGELFF.

V gene TRBV11-2 combines with J gene TRBJ2-7; 7 nucleotides align to TRBD2. The trim removed 5 bases at V and 6 bases at J, leaving 7 bases unmatched. The CDR3 spans 13 residues. Germline V lookup: CDR1 SGHAT, CDR2 FQNNGV. CDR3 DNA sequence: TGTGCCAGCAGCCCCCATCTAGCGGTCGAGCAGTACTTC. Its protein is CASSPHLAVEQYF. The complete variable domain, with remaining parts taken from reference TRBV11-2 and TRBJ2-7, reads EAGVAQSPRYKIIEKRQSVAFWCNPISGHATLYWYQQILGQGPKLLIQFQNNGVVDDSQLPKDRFSAERLKGVDSTLKIQPAKLEDSAVYLCASSPHLAVEQYFGPGTRLTVT.

The chain combines TRBV11-2 with TRBJ2-4, with D maybe TRBD2 (6 bases). This CDR3 spans 14 amino acids. V was pared by 3 bases and J by 9 bases, with 15 bases between. Germline CDR1 is SGHAT and CDR2 is FQNNGV. The CDR3 DNA reads TGTGCCAGCAGCTTTAAGTCCACCGGGGGCATTCAGTACTTC. Translation gives CASSFKSTGGIQYF.

The chain is built from TRBV19 and TRBJ1-5; 7 bases map to TRBD1. CDR3 size: 16 residues. The J segment lost 2 bases and the V segment lost 2 bases, leaving 6 bases of the junction unmatched. CDR1 is LNHDA and CDR2 is SQIVND in the germline V gene (reference sequence). CDR3 in DNA: TGTGCCAGTAGTATACGGGACAGTGCCCGCAATCAGCCCCAGCATTTT. Protein: CASSIRDSARNQPQHF. The complete variable domain, with remaining parts taken from reference TRBV19 and TRBJ1-5, reads DGGITQSPKYLFRKEGQNVTLSCEQNLNHDAMYWYRQDPGQGLRLIYYSQIVNDFQKGDIAEGYSVSREKKESFPLTVTSAQKNPTAFYLCASSIRDSARNQPQHFGDGTRLSIL.

The chain carries TRBV11-2 and TRBJ2-7; 10 bases map to TRBD1. CDR3 length equals 15 residues. J was trimmed by 5 bases and V by 5 bases; bases with no gene match: 9. The germline CDR1 and CDR2 sequences are SGHAT and FQNNGV. CDR3 DNA sequence: TGTGCCAGCAGCCCGGCCGGGACAGGGGTCCACGAGCAGTACTTC. Amino acid sequence: CASSPAGTGVHEQYF.

The chain is built from TRBV6-1 and TRBJ2-7; D is possibly TRBD1 or TRBD2 (5 bases each). CDR1 and CDR2 (germline): MNHNS, SASEGT. The CDR3 has 15 residues. Trimming took off 1 base at V and 3 bases at J, with 13 bases between the two ends. CDR3 coding DNA: TGTGCCAGCAGTGAAGGGGACCATACCCTCTACGAGCAGTACTTC. Its protein product is CASSEGDHTLYEQYF.

The rearrangement links TRBV28 to TRBJ2-7; perhaps D is TRBD1 or TRBD2 (5 bases each). From germline, CDR1 is MDHEN and CDR2 SYDVKM. V lost 6 bases and J 2 bases, leaving 14 bases between the germline ends. The CDR3 covers 14 residues. In nucleotides, the CDR3 is TGTGCCAGCAGCCCAGGGACCACACCCTACGAGCAGTACTTC. Protein sequence: CASSPGTTPYEQYF.

For this clone: Other DNA sequences within the sample encode an identical CDR3. The rearrangement uses TRBV27 and TRBJ2-2; 11 nucleotides line up with TRBD2. V was clipped by 5 bases and J by 7 bases; unmatched bases: 6. Looked up from germline, CDR1 is MNHEY and CDR2 is SMNVEV (reference sequence). There are 15 residues in the CDR3. The CDR3 protein is CASSLLAGVSGELFF. CDR3 DNA: TGTGCCAGCAGTCTACTAGCGGGAGTAAGCGGGGAGCTGTTTTTT.

The gene calls are TRBV5-5 and TRBJ2-2; D is possibly TRBD2 (5 bases). The V end lost 0 bases, the J end lost 1 base, and 7 bases lay between the germline ends. CDR3 length: 15 amino acids. Germline V gene sequence: CDR1 SGHKS, CDR2 YYEKEE (reference sequence). For the CDR3, the DNA is TGTGCCAGCAGCTTGGGTAGCGAGAACACCGGGGAGCTGTTTTTT. Translated, it gives CASSLGSENTGELFF.

As concerns this clone: Other DNA sequences within the sample encode an identical CDR3. This chain joins TRBV7-7 and TRBJ2-2, with unresolved D. Trimming took 4 bases from V and 0 from J, leaving 0 bases between them. CDR1 is SSHAT, CDR2 FNYEAQ, per germline (reference sequence). This CDR3 spans 12 amino acids. The CDR3 DNA sequence: TGTGCCAGCAGCTCGAACACCGGGGAGCTGTTTTTT. Translated: CASSSNTGELFF.